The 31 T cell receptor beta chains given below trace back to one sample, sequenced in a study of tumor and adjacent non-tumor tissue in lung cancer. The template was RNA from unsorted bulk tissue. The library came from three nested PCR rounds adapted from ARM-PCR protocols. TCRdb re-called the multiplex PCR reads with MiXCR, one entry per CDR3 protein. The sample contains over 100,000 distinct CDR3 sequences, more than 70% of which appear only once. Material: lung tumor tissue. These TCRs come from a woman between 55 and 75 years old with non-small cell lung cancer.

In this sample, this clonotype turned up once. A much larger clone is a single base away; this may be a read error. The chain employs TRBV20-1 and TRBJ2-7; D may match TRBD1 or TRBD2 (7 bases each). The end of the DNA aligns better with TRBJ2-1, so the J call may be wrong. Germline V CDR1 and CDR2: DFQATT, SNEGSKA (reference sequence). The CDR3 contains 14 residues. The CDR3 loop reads CSARDGQGGDEQFF. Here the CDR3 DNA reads TGCAGTGCTAGAGATGGGCAGGGGGGGGACGAGCAGTTCTTC.

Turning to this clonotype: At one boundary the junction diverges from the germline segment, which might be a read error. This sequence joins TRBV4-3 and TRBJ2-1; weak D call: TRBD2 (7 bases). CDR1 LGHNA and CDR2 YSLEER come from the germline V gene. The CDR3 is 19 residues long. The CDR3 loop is CTSSQDLPSTGGTNNEQFF. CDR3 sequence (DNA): TGCACCAGCAGCCAAGATCTTCCTTCAACGGGGGGCACTAACAATGAGCAGTTCTTC.

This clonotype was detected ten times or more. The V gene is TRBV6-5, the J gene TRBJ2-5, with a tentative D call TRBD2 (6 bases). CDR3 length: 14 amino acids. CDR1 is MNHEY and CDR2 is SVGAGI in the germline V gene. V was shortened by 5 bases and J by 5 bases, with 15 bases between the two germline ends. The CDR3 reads CASSPGLSGETQYF. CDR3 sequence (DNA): TGTGCCAGCAGTCCGGGACTTTCGGGGGAGACCCAGTACTTC.

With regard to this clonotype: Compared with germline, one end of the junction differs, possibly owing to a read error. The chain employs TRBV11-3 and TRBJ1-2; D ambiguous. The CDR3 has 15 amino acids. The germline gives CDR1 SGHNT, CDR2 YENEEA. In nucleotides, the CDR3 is TGTGTCAGCAGCTGTGGGGTGGCGGAGAAACATGGCTACACCTTC. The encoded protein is CVSSCGVAEKHGYTF.

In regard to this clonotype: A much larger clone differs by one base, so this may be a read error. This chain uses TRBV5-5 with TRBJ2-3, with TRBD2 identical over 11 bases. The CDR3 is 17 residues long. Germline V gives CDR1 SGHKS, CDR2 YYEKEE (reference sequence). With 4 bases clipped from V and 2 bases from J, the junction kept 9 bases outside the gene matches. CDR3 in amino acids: CASSPSTSGRTTDTQYF. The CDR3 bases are TGTGCCAGCAGCCCTTCCACTAGCGGGAGAACCACAGATACGCAGTATTTT.

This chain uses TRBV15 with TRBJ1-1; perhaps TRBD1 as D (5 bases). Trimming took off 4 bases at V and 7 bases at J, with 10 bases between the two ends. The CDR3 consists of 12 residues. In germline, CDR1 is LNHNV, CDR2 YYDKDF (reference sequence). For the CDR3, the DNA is TGTGCCACCAGCACCCATCAGGGTGAAGCTTTCTTT. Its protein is CATSTHQGEAFF.

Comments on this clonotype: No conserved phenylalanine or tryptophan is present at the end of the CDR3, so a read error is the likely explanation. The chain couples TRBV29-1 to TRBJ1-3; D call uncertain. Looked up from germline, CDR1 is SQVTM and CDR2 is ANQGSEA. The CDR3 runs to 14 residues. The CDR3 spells CSVGKDSSGNNIYL. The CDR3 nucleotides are TGCAGCGTTGGGAAGGATAGCTCTGGAAACAACATATATCTT.

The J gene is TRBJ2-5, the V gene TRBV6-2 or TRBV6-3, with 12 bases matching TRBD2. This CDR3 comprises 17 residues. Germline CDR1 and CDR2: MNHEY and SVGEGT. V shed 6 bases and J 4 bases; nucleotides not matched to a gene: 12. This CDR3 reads CASSTRTSGMKGETQYF. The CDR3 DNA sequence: TGTGCCAGCAGCACTAGGACTAGCGGGATGAAGGGAGAGACCCAGTACTTC.

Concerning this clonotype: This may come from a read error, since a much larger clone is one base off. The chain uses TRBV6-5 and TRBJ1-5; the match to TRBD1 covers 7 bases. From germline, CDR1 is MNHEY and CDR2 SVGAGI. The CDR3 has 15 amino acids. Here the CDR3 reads CASRRDRYSNQSQHF. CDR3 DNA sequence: TGTGCCAGCAGGCGGGACAGATATAGCAATCAGTCCCAGCATTTT.

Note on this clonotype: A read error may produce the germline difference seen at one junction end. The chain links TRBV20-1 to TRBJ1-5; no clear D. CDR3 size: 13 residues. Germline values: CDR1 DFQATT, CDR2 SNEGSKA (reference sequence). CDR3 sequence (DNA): TGCAATGCTCAGCACGATGACGGTCAGCCCCAACATTTT. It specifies CNAQHDDGQPQHF.

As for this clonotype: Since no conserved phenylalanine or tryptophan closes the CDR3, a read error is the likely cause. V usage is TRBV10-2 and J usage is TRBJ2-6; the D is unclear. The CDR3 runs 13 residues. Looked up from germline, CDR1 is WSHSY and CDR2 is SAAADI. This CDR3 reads CVSSDYRANVLTL. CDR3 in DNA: TGCGTCAGCAGTGATTACAGGGCCAACGTCCTGACTTTA.

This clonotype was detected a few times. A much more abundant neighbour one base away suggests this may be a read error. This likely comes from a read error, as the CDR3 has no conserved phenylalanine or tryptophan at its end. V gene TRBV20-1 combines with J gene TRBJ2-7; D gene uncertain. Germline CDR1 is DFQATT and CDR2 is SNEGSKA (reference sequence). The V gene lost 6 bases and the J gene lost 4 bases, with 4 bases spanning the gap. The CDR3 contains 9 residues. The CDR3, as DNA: TGCAGTGCGGGATACGAGCAGTACTTA. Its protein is CSAGYEQYL.

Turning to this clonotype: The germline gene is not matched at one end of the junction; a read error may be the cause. CDR3 nucleotide sequence: TGTGCCAGCAGTTTAGAACGTTGGGGGGCCAAAGCGGAACTGTTTTTT. This encodes CASSLERWGAKAELFF. The chain links TRBV11-2 to TRBJ1-4, with a weak D call TRBD1 (6 bases). Per germline, CDR1 SGHAT and CDR2 FQNNGV. The CDR3 sequence is 16 residues long.

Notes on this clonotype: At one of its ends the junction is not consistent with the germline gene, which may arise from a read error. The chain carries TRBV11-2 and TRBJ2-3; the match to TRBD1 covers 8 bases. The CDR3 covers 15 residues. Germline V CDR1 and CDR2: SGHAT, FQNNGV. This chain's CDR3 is CVSRLGTGGTDTQYF. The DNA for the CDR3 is TGTGTCAGCAGACTAGGAACAGGGGGAACGGATACGCAGTATTTT.

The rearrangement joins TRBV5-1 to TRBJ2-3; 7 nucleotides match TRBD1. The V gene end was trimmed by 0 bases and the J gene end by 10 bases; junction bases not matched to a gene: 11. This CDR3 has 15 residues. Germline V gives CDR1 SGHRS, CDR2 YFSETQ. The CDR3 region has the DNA TGCGCCAGCAGCTTGGATGGGACAGAGGCTTTGGCGCAGTATTTT. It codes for CASSLDGTEALAQYF. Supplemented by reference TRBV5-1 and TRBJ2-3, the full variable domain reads KAGVTQTPRYLIKTRGQQVTLSCSPISGHRSVSWYQQTPGQGLQFLFEYFSETQRNKGNFPGRFSGRQFSNSRSEMNVSTLELGDSALYLCASSLDGTEALAQYFGPGTRLTVL.

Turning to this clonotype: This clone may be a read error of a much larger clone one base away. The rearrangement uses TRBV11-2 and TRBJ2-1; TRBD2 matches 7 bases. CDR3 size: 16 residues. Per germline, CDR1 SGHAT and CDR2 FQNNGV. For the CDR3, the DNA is TGTGCCAGCTGCTTAGACCCGAGGACTAGTATCAATGAGCAGTTCTTC. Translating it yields CASCLDPRTSINEQFF.

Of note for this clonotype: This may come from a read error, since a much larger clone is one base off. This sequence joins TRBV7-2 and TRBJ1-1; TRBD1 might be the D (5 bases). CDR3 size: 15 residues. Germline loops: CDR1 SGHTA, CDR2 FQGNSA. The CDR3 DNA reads TGTGCCAGCACCCAGGGCGGGGCGCGTACTACTGTAGCTTTCTTT. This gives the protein CASTQGGARTTVAFF.

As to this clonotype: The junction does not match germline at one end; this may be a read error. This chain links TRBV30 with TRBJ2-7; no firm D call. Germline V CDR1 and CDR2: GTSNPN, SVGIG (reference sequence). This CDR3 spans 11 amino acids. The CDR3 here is CAWGGPYVQYF. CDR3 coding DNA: TGTGCCTGGGGCGGACCCTACGTGCAGTACTTC.

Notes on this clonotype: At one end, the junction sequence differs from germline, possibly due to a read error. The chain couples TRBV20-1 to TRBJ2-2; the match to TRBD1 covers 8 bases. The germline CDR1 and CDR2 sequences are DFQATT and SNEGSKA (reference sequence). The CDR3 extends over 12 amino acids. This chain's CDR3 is CNANGQTGELYF. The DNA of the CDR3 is TGCAATGCTAATGGACAGACAGGGGAGCTATATTTT.

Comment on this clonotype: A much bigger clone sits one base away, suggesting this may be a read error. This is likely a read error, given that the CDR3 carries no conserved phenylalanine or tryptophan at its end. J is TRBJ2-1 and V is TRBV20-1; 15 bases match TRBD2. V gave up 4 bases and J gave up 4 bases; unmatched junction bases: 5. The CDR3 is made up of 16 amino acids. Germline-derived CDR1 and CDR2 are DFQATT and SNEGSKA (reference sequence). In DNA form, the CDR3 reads TGCAGTGCTAAGGGACTAGCGGGAGGAGATTACAATGAGCAGTTCCTC. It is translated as CSAKGLAGGDYNEQFL.

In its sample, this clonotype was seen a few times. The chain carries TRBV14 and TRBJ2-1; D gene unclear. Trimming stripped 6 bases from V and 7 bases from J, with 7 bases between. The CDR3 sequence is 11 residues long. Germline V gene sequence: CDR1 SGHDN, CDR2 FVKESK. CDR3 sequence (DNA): TGTGCCAGCAGTGGGGTAAATGAGCAGTTCTTC. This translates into CASSGVNEQFF.

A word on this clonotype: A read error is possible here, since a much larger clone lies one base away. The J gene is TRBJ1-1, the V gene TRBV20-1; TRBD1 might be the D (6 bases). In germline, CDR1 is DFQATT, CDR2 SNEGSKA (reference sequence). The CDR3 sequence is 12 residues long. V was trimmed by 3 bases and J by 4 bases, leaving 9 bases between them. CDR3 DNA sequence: TGCAGTGCTAGTATACAGGGCACTGAAGCTTTCTTT. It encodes CSASIQGTEAFF.

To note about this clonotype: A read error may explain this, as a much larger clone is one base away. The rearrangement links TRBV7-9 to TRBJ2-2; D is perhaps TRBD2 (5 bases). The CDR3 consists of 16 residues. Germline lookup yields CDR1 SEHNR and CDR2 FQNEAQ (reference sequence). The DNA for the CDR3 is TGTGCCATCAGCTTAGGAGGAGCTCAGGACACCGGGGAGCTGTTTTTT. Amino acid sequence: CAISLGGAQDTGELFF.

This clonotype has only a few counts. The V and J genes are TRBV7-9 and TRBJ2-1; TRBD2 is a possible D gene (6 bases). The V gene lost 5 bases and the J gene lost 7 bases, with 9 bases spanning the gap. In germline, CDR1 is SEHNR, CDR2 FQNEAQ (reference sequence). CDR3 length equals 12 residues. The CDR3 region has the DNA TGTGCCAGCAGCCTAAGCGGGAATGAGCAGTTCTTC. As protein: CASSLSGNEQFF.

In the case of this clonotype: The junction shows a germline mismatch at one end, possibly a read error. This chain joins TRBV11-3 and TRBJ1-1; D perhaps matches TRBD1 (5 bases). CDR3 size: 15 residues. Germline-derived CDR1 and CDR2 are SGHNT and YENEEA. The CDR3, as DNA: TGTGTCAGCAGCTTAGTTGGGGCCATGAACACTGATGCTTTCTTT. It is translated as CVSSLVGAMNTDAFF.

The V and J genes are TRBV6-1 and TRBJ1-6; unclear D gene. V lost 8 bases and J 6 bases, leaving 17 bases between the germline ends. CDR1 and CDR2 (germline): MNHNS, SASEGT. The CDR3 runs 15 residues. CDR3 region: CASRLETATNSPLHF. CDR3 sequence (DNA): TGTGCCAGCCGTCTCGAGACGGCTACTAATTCACCCCTCCACTTT.

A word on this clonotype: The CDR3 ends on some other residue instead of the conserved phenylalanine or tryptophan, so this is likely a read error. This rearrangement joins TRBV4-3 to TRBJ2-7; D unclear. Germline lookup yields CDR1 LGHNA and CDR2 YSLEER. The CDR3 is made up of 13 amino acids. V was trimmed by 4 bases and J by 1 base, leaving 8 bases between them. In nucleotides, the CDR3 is TGCGCCAGCAGCCTAGACACATCCTACGAGCAGTACATC. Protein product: CASSLDTSYEQYI.

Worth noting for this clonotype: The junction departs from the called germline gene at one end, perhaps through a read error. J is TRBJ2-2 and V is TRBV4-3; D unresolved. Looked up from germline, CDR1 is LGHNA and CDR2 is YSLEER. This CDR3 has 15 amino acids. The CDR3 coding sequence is TGTGCCAGCAGACGAGTTTCACAGAGCACCGGGGAGCTGTTTTTT. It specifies CASRRVSQSTGELFF.

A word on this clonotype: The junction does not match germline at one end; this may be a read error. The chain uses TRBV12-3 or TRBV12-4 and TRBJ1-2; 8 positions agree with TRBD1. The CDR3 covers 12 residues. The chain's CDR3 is CTSRPDRGAYTF. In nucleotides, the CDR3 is TGTACCAGCAGGCCCGACAGGGGAGCCTACACCTTC.

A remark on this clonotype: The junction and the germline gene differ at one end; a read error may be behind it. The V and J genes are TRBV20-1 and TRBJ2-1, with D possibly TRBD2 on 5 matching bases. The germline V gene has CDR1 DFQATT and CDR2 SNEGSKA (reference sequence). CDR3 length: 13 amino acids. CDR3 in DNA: TGCGGTGCTAGCTTTCCAGTCGACATTGAGCAGTTCTTC. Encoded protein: CGASFPVDIEQFF.

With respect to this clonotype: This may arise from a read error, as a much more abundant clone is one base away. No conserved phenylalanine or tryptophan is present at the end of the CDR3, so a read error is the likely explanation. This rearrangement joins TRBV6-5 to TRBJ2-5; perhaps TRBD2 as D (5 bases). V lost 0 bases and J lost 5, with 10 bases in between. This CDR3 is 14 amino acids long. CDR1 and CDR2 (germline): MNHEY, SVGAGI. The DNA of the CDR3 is TGTGCCAGCAGTTACTCGAGTAGCGAGGAGACCCAGTACATC. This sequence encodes CASSYSSSEETQYI.